The 23 T cell receptor beta chains below were found in one sample sequenced in a study of control samples from healthy donors and cancer patients. Produced via immunoSEQ multiplex PCR; TCRdb's table is partial and in-frame only. The data contain 70,000 to 85,000 clones, more than 65% of them seen just once; the ten biggest clones take up around 10%. Sequencing used PBMCs. Receptor source: a man aged 55 to 69 with head and neck cancer.

CDR3 amino acids: CAISGQGEHNEQFF. DNA of the CDR3: TGTGCCATCAGTGGACAGGGGGAACACAATGAGCAGTTCTTC. This chain links TRBV10-3 with TRBJ2-1, with 9 bases identical to TRBD1. Germline lookup yields CDR1 ENHRY and CDR2 SYGVKD. The CDR3 length is 14 residues. V was clipped by 4 bases and J by 5 bases; unmatched bases: 3.

The chain carries TRBV3-1 (or the pseudogene TRBV3-2) and TRBJ2-5; 11 bases fit TRBD1. With V trimmed by 1 base and J by 4 bases, 5 bases remained unmatched. Per germline, CDR1 LGHDT and CDR2 YNNKEL (reference sequence). The CDR3 has 16 residues. CDR3 region: CASSQGTGGRSETQYF. The DNA of the CDR3 is TGTGCCAGCAGCCAAGGGACAGGGGGCCGGTCAGAGACCCAGTACTTC.

In nucleotides, the CDR3 is TGCGCCAGCAGCTTCCAGGGTTTCGAAGCTTTCTTT. It encodes CASSFQGFEAFF. The chain carries TRBV5-1 and TRBJ1-1, with a possible D match to TRBD1 (5 bases). CDR3 length: 12 residues. CDR1 SGHRS and CDR2 YFSETQ come from the germline V gene. Trimming shortened V by 2 bases and J by 8 bases, and 10 bases separated the two germline ends.

This chain uses TRBV3-1 (or the pseudogene TRBV3-2) with TRBJ2-7, with TRBD2 matching 9 bases. The germline V gene has CDR1 LGHDT and CDR2 YNNKEL (reference sequence). Germline trimming cut 5 bases from V and 4 bases from J; bases unmatched to any gene: 9. The CDR3 has 15 amino acids. CDR3 sequence (DNA): TGTGCCAGCAGCGTTAATAGCGGGAGTCGGTACGAGCAGTACTTC. Amino acids: CASSVNSGSRYEQYF.

The V and J genes are TRBV11-2 and TRBJ2-1, with TRBD2 matching 7 bases. J gave up 4 bases and V 1 base, and 13 bases lay outside the gene matches. From germline, CDR1 is SGHAT and CDR2 FQNNGV. The CDR3 has 18 residues. The CDR3 here is CASSLAAWASGIYNEQFF. CDR3 DNA: TGTGCCAGCAGCTTAGCCGCCTGGGCTAGCGGAATATACAATGAGCAGTTCTTC.

The genes are TRBV10-2 and TRBJ2-7, with 9 bases fitting TRBD2. The trim removed 0 bases at V and 6 bases at J, leaving 9 bases unmatched. CDR3 length equals 16 residues. Germline CDR1 reads WSHSY; CDR2 reads SAAADI. The CDR3 here is CASSESGASGKGEQYF. The CDR3 DNA follows: TGCGCCAGCAGTGAGTCCGGGGCTAGCGGGAAGGGCGAGCAGTACTTC.

This chain uses TRBV5-1 with TRBJ2-5; TRBD2 agrees at 9 bases. After removal of 4 bases from V and 2 bases from J, the junction contained 3 bases not matched to a gene. The CDR3 loop spans 14 amino acids. Germline lookup yields CDR1 SGHRS and CDR2 YFSETQ. CDR3 region: CASSPTSGQETQYF. For the CDR3, the DNA is TGCGCCAGCAGCCCGACTAGCGGACAAGAGACCCAGTACTTC.

The chain couples TRBV7-2 to TRBJ1-5; 9 nucleotides agree with TRBD1. Germline V gives CDR1 SGHTA, CDR2 FQGNSA. The CDR3 extends over 14 amino acids. The V and J ends lost 2 bases and 5 bases, in that order; junction bases with no gene match: 1. The CDR3 reads CASSLRTGDQPQHF. The CDR3 coding sequence is TGTGCCAGCAGCTTAAGGACAGGGGATCAGCCCCAGCATTTT.

V is TRBV7-9 and J is TRBJ2-1; 7 nucleotides line up with TRBD2. The CDR3 runs to 16 residues. V trimming: 6 bases; J trimming: 9 bases; junction bases outside the gene matches: 17. Germline V gene sequence: CDR1 SEHNR, CDR2 FQNEAQ (reference sequence). CDR3 protein: CASSPGVSGTGGEQFF. DNA for the CDR3: TGTGCCAGCAGTCCGGGGGTGAGCGGGACCGGTGGTGAGCAGTTCTTC.

The gene calls are TRBV12-3 or TRBV12-4 and TRBJ2-3, with D unclear. The CDR3 runs to 11 residues. V was pared by 5 bases and J by 6 bases, with 6 bases between. CDR3 residues: CASSISDTQYF. The CDR3 DNA is TGTGCCAGCAGTATCTCGGATACGCAGTATTTT.

The chain recombines TRBV20-1 with TRBJ2-3; 7 positions agree with TRBD2. V was clipped by 6 bases and J by 3 bases; unmatched bases: 15. This CDR3 region has 16 residues. In germline, CDR1 is DFQATT, CDR2 SNEGSKA (reference sequence). The CDR3 sequence: CSASPRAGEGTDTQYF. The CDR3 DNA is TGCAGTGCGAGTCCGCGGGCGGGAGAAGGTACAGATACGCAGTATTTT.

Only a few counts were recorded for this clone. Here the CDR3 DNA reads TGTGCCACCAGCAGAGTCAGGGATCATAGCTATGGCTACACCTTC. This codes for CATSRVRDHSYGYTF. The chain carries TRBV15 and TRBJ1-2; possible D gene TRBD1, 5 bases. Between the trimmed V and J ends, which lost 1 base and 4 bases, there was a span of 13 bases. The V gene's germline CDR1 is LNHNV and CDR2 YYDKDF (reference sequence). The CDR3 consists of 15 residues.

The rearrangement links TRBV2 to TRBJ2-7; possibly TRBD1 for D (6 bases). The CDR3 sequence is 13 residues long. In germline, CDR1 is SNHLY, CDR2 FYNNEI. V lost 5 bases to trimming and J lost 4 bases, with 12 bases between them. The CDR3 loop is CASSSQGLYEQYF. The CDR3 DNA reads as TGTGCCAGCAGTTCACAGGGATTATACGAGCAGTACTTC. Full variable domain (outside the CDR3, taken from reference TRBV2 and TRBJ2-7): EPEVTQTPSHQVTQMGQEVILRCVPISNHLYFYWYRQILGQKVEFLVSFYNNEISEKSEIFDDQFSVERPDGSNFTLKIRSTKLEDSAMYFCASSSQGLYEQYFGPGTRLTVT.

The rearrangement joins TRBV29-1 to TRBJ2-1; 10 nucleotides line up with TRBD2. The length of the CDR3 is 18 residues. V was clipped by 6 bases and J by 8 bases; unmatched bases: 22. The germline CDR1 and CDR2 sequences are SQVTM and ANQGSEA. CDR3 sequence reads: CSVGWLIRLAGDGYEQFF. CDR3 bases: TGCAGCGTGGGGTGGTTAATCAGGCTAGCGGGAGATGGATATGAGCAGTTCTTC.

The chain joins TRBV7-2 to TRBJ2-7; D unclear. CDR1 and CDR2 (germline): SGHTA, FQGNSA. This CDR3 contains 12 residues. Trimming cost V 2 bases and J 3 bases, with 5 bases left between them. The CDR3 coding sequence is TGTGCCAGCAGCTTAACCAGCTACGAGCAGTACTTC. Protein sequence: CASSLTSYEQYF.

V and J are TRBV30 and TRBJ2-3; TRBD2 might be the D (5 bases). The V gene's germline CDR1 is GTSNPN and CDR2 SVGIG (reference sequence). Trimming removed 0 bases at V and 4 bases at J, with 11 bases between. This CDR3 is 14 amino acids long. The CDR3 DNA is TGTGCCTGGAGTGTATCCGGGATCGCAGATACGCAGTATTTT. This encodes CAWSVSGIADTQYF.

V gene TRBV10-3 combines with J gene TRBJ2-1; D is tentatively TRBD1 or TRBD2 (5 bases each). The V gene lost 10 bases and the J gene lost 0 bases, with 16 bases spanning the gap. The CDR3 runs 15 residues. In germline, CDR1 is ENHRY, CDR2 SYGVKD. CDR3: CATTRGGNSYNEQFF. The CDR3 nucleotides read TGTGCCACCACGAGGGGCGGAAACTCCTACAATGAGCAGTTCTTC.

V is TRBV7-2 and J is TRBJ2-1, with 9 bases lining up with TRBD1. J lost 7 bases, V lost 1 base, and 5 bases had no gene match. The germline gives CDR1 SGHTA, CDR2 FQGNSA. The CDR3 runs to 15 residues. The CDR3, as DNA: TGTGCCAGCAGCTTAGGTGGGACAGGGAGAAATGAGCAGTTCTTC. It translates to CASSLGGTGRNEQFF. Full variable domain (remainder filled in from reference TRBV7-2 and TRBJ2-1): GAGVSQSPSNKVTEKGKDVELRCDPISGHTALYWYRQSLGQGLEFLIYFQGNSAPDKSGLPSDRFSAERTGGSVSTLTIQRTQQEDSAVYLCASSLGGTGRNEQFFGPGTRLTVL.

V and J are TRBV30 and TRBJ1-6, with D uncertain. Per germline, CDR1 GTSNPN and CDR2 SVGIG (reference sequence). There are 16 residues in the CDR3. V was cut by 2 bases and J by 10 bases, with 21 bases left in between. The CDR3 loop reads CAWSKRQAGRESPLHF. As DNA, the CDR3 is TGTGCCTGGAGTAAAAGGCAGGCCGGTCGTGAATCACCCCTCCACTTT.

This chain joins TRBV10-3 and TRBJ2-3; 9 bases align to TRBD2. CDR3 length: 16 residues. The junction had 5 bases not matched to a gene; V was cut back by 0 bases and J by 4 bases. Germline V gene data show CDR1 as ENHRY and CDR2 as SYGVKD. The CDR3 nucleotides read TGTGCCATCAGTGAGTCGAATAGCGGGAGCCCAGATACGCAGTATTTT. It specifies CAISESNSGSPDTQYF.

This clone has just one count. The chain employs TRBV13 and TRBJ1-2; 8 bases map to TRBD1. With 0 bases clipped from V and 5 bases from J, the junction kept 14 bases outside the gene matches. The CDR3 is made up of 18 amino acids. Germline CDR1 PRHDT, CDR2 FYEKMQ (reference sequence). The CDR3 here is CASSLGPGQGWVTYGYTF. The CDR3 coding sequence is TGTGCCAGCAGCTTAGGCCCCGGACAGGGCTGGGTTACGTATGGCTACACCTTC.

The chain has TRBV12-5 and TRBJ2-1, with D possibly matching TRBD2 (6 bases). The length of the CDR3 is 14 residues. Trimming removed 6 bases at V and 4 bases at J, with 13 bases between. Germline-derived CDR1 and CDR2 are LGHNT and FRNRAP. The CDR3 region is CASGKGLVYNEQFF. For the CDR3, the DNA is TGTGCTAGTGGCAAGGGACTGGTTTACAATGAGCAGTTCTTC.

This chain joins TRBV2 and TRBJ2-1, with D possibly matching TRBD2 (5 bases). The V and J ends lost 4 bases and 2 bases respectively, with 12 bases between them. CDR3 length equals 15 residues. Germline CDR1 and CDR2: SNHLY and FYNNEI. CDR3 in DNA: TGTGCCAGCAGTGGGCGGCTAGCCGCCTACAATGAGCAGTTCTTC. Encoded protein: CASSGRLAAYNEQFF. Combining the CDR3 with reference TRBV2 and TRBJ2-1 gives the whole variable domain EPEVTQTPSHQVTQMGQEVILRCVPISNHLYFYWYRQILGQKVEFLVSFYNNEISEKSEIFDDQFSVERPDGSNFTLKIRSTKLEDSAMYFCASSGRLAAYNEQFFGPGTRLTVL.